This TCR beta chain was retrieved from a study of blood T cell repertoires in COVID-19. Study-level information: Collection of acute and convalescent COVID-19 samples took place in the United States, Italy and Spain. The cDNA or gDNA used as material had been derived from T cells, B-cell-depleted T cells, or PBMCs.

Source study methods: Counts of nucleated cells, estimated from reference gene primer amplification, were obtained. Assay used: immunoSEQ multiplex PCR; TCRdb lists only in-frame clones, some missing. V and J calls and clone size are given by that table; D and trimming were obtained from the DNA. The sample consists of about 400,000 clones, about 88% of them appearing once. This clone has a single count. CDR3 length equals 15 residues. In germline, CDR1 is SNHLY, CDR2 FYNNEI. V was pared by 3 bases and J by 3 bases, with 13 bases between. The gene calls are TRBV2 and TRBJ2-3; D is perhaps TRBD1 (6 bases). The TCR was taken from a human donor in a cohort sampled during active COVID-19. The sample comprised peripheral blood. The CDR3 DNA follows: TGTGCCAGCAGTGACAGGGGTCCATTAACAGATACGCAGTATTTT. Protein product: CASSDRGPLTDTQYF.